A selection of T cell receptor beta chains follows, all from one sample in a study of blood T cell repertoires in COVID-19. Sequencing used immunoSEQ multiplex PCR; TCRdb keeps in-frame clones, though not all of them. The data show approximately 200,000 clones, about 88% seen once. What was sequenced was peripheral blood. Every receptor here comes from a man between 65 and 79 years old with active or convalescent COVID-19. The CDR3 runs from the conserved cysteine through the conserved F or W. D genes are given only for firm matches. Not all rows give a size; the values are once, few, many and, for expanded clones, a class.

>TRBV11-3|TRBJ2-7|.|.
CASSLGQIWFSYEQYF
TGTGCCAGCAGCTTAGGACAGATATGGTTCTCCTACGAGCAGTACTTC
>TRBV7-9|TRBJ1-1|.|.
CASSHSLGWSTEAFF
TGTGCCAGCAGCCATTCCTTAGGATGGAGCACTGAAGCTTTCTTT
>TRBV5-1|TRBJ2-7|.|TRBD1
CASTTDDRVYEQYF
TGCGCCAGCACCACGGACGACAGGGTCTACGAGCAGTACTTC
>TRBV29-1|TRBJ2-7|.|TRBD2
CSVVGDPSGSRYEQYF
TGCAGCGTTGTTGGGGACCCAAGCGGGAGTCGATACGAGCAGTACTTC
>TRBV9|TRBJ2-7|.|TRBD1
CASSPWDRPTYEQYF
TGTGCCAGCAGCCCCTGGGACAGACCTACCTACGAGCAGTACTTC
>TRBV28|TRBJ2-1|.|.
CASSPASVKNNEQFF
TGTGCCAGCAGCCCCGCCTCGGTTAAGAACAATGAGCAGTTCTTC
>TRBV10-1|TRBJ2-2|.|.
CASTDPRTNTGELFF
TGCGCCAGCACTGACCCTAGGACAAACACCGGGGAGCTGTTTTTT
>TRBV15|TRBJ1-5|.|.
CATRPGGGNQPQHF
TGTGCCACCAGGCCGGGTGGTGGCAATCAGCCCCAGCATTTT
>TRBV11-2|TRBJ1-2|.|.
CASSLGGGALGYGYTF
TGTGCCAGCAGCTTAGGAGGGGGGGCCCTTGGCTATGGCTACACCTTC
>TRBV27|TRBJ1-4|.|.
CAAGESGATNEKLFF
TGTGCCGCCGGTGAAAGCGGGGCAACTAATGAAAAACTGTTTTTT
>TRBV27|TRBJ2-2|.|TRBD1
CASRTTGATTGELFF
TGTGCCAGCAGGACTACAGGGGCCACAACCGGGGAGCTGTTTTTT
>TRBV28|TRBJ2-3|.|TRBD2
CASSLWASGGLDTQYF
TGTGCCAGCAGTTTATGGGCTAGCGGGGGCCTAGATACGCAGTATTTT
>TRBV6-5|TRBJ1-5|once|TRBD1
CASSPDRGGNQPQHF
TGTGCCAGCAGTCCCGACAGGGGGGGCAATCAGCCCCAGCATTTT
>TRBV28|TRBJ2-5|.|TRBD1
CASSLTGEAGETQYF
TGTGCCAGCAGTTTGACAGGGGAGGCAGGGGAGACCCAGTACTTC
>TRBV11-2|TRBJ1-2|.|TRBD1
CASSFSTGDGYTF
TGTGCCAGCAGCTTCTCCACAGGGGATGGCTACACCTTC
>TRBV5-1|TRBJ2-7|.|TRBD2
CASSRAGDYEQYF
TGCGCCAGCAGCAGAGCGGGGGACTACGAGCAGTACTTC
>TRBV5-4|TRBJ2-3|few|TRBD1
CASRDRGGDTQYF
TGTGCCAGCCGGGACAGGGGTGGAGATACGCAGTATTTT
>TRBV2|TRBJ2-2|.|.
CASSAGFYGELFF
TGTGCCAGCAGTGCCGGGTTTTACGGGGAGCTGTTTTTT
>TRBV19|TRBJ1-1|.|.
CASALGFDTEAFF
TGTGCCAGCGCACTAGGGTTTGACACTGAAGCTTTCTTT
>TRBV6-5|TRBJ2-7|.|TRBD1
CASSRGTGGYYEQYF
TGTGCCAGCAGTCGGGGGACAGGGGGATACTACGAGCAGTACTTC
>TRBV10-2|TRBJ2-1|once|TRBD2
CASIRTSGSDNEQFF
TGCGCCAGCATTCGGACTAGCGGGAGTGACAATGAGCAGTTCTTC
>TRBV7-6|TRBJ2-7|.|TRBD2
CASSPTSAGGQEGLDEQYF
TGTGCCAGCAGCCCCACCTCGGCGGGGGGGCAAGAGGGGCTGGACGAGCAGTACTTC
>TRBV10-2|TRBJ2-1|.|TRBD2
CASSDLLAINEQFF
TGCGCCAGCAGTGATTTACTAGCGATCAATGAGCAGTTCTTC
>TRBV15|TRBJ1-4|.|.
CATSRDRPVTNEKLFF
TGTGCCACCAGCAGAGACAGGCCCGTAACTAATGAAAAACTGTTTTTT
>TRBV7-8|TRBJ2-3|.|TRBD2
CASSLRSAGGPTDTQYF
TGTGCCAGCAGCTTGCGTTCGGCGGGGGGGCCAACAGATACGCAGTATTTT
>TRBV19|TRBJ1-5|.|.
CASSIVGVQLNQPQHF
TGTGCCAGTAGTATTGTCGGGGTTCAGCTTAATCAGCCCCAGCATTTT
>TRBV6-5|TRBJ1-4|.|.
CASRFEQVNEKLFF
TGTGCCAGCAGATTTGAACAGGTTAATGAAAAACTGTTTTTT
>TRBV5-4|TRBJ1-3|.|.
CASSVDLASSGNTIYF
TGTGCCAGCAGCGTAGACTTGGCGAGCTCTGGAAACACCATATATTTT
>TRBV21-1|TRBJ1-6|.|.
CASSKKGTGGFSPLHF
TGTGCCAGCAGCAAAAAGGGGACAGGGGGCTTCTCACCCCTCCACTTT
>TRBV9|TRBJ2-2|.|.
CASSAGVTNTGELFF
TGTGCCAGCAGCGCAGGTGTCACCAACACCGGGGAGCTGTTTTTT
>TRBV28|TRBJ2-7|.|TRBD2
CASSLRTGGALIYEQYF
TGTGCCAGCAGTTTACGGACGGGGGGGGCGCTTATCTACGAGCAGTACTTC
>TRBV27|TRBJ1-6|once|.
CASSTGRGVSNSPLHF
TGTGCCAGCAGTACGGGTCGGGGGGTGTCTAATTCACCCCTCCACTTT
>TRBV21-1|TRBJ2-2|.|.
CASSPDRGQGDTGELFF
TGTGCCAGCAGCCCCGACAGGGGCCAAGGGGACACCGGGGAGCTGTTTTTT
>TRBV11-3|TRBJ2-2|.|.
CASSWTANTGELFF
TGTGCCAGCAGCTGGACAGCGAACACCGGGGAGCTGTTTTTT
>TRBV12-3/TRBV12-4|TRBJ1-2|.|.
CASSGGQNYGYTF
TGTGCCAGCAGTGGGGGCCAGAACTATGGCTACACCTTC
>TRBV28|TRBJ2-7|once|TRBD1
CASRYTGTGSYEQYF
TGTGCCAGCAGATACACCGGGACAGGGTCTTACGAGCAGTACTTC
>TRBV5-6|TRBJ2-7|.|.
CASSLRGSRQYF
TGTGCCAGCAGCTTGCGGGGGTCGCGGCAGTACTTC
>TRBV13|TRBJ2-1|.|TRBD2
CASSSGLAGGQSQFF
TGTGCCAGCAGCTCCGGACTAGCGGGGGGGCAGTCGCAGTTCTTC
>TRBV15|TRBJ2-5|.|TRBD2
CATSSPLGSGPQYF
TGTGCCACCAGCAGCCCCTTAGGTAGCGGGCCCCAGTACTTC
>TRBV5-1|TRBJ2-7|.|TRBD1
CASSWGQGTYEQYF
TGCGCCAGCAGCTGGGGACAGGGCACCTACGAGCAGTACTTC
>TRBV6-6|TRBJ2-7|few|.
CASSYTGDEQYF
TGTGCCAGCAGTTACACCGGGGACGAGCAGTACTTC
>TRBV3-1/TRBV3-2|TRBJ1-2|once|.
CASSSYKNYGYTF
TGTGCCAGCAGCTCCTATAAGAACTATGGCTACACCTTC
>TRBV2|TRBJ2-4|many|.
CASSEKSTSIQYF
TGTGCCAGCAGTGAAAAATCTACCTCAATTCAGTACTTC
>TRBV27|TRBJ2-2|.|TRBD2
CASSLRGGNTGELFF
TGTGCCAGCAGTTTACGGGGGGGGAACACCGGGGAGCTGTTTTTT
>TRBV19|TRBJ2-2|.|.
CASSVLQGSNTGELFF
TGTGCCAGTAGTGTGTTACAGGGTTCGAACACCGGGGAGCTGTTTTTT
>TRBV30|TRBJ2-1|.|TRBD1
CAWSSQGQGSHNEQFF
TGTGCCTGGAGTTCCCAGGGACAGGGGTCCCACAATGAGCAGTTCTTC
>TRBV6-2/TRBV6-3|TRBJ2-7|.|.
CASSRPQEGSSYEQYF
TGTGCCAGCAGTCGCCCACAGGAGGGAAGCTCCTACGAGCAGTACTTC